Listed below are T cell receptor beta chains from one sample, sequenced in a study of glioma-infiltrating T cells after dendritic cell vaccination. Libraries were prepared by immunoSEQ multiplex PCR; TCRdb keeps only in-frame clonotypes and omits some of them. The sample has some 100,000 clones, over 65% seen once. Sequencing used blood, obtained before dendritic cell vaccination. These receptors originate from a human donor with glioblastoma. The CDR3 runs from the conserved cysteine through the conserved F or W. The order of the fields is CDR3 protein, CDR3 DNA, D gene, clone size, V gene, J gene. The D gene is left open where the match is weak. Clone size is given for some rows only: seen once, a few or many times, or a class if the clone is expanded.

CASSLEGTEPSYEQYF,TGTGCCAGCAGCTTAGAAGGGACAGAGCCTTCCTACGAGCAGTACTTC,TRBD1,once,TRBV7-9,TRBJ2-7
CSVEGGGTNEKLFF,TGCAGCGTTGAAGGGGGGGGAACTAATGAAAAACTGTTTTTT,.,.,TRBV29-1,TRBJ1-4
CATLRTSGGARPETQYF,TGTGCCACCTTGCGGACTAGCGGGGGGGCACGCCCAGAGACCCAGTACTTC,TRBD2,.,TRBV6-4,TRBJ2-5
CASSSISDRVDGYTF,TGTGCCAGCAGCTCGATCTCGGACAGGGTTGATGGCTACACCTTC,TRBD1,.,TRBV5-6,TRBJ1-2
CASSIQGSPPAEQYF,TGTGCCAGCAGTATACAGGGGTCCCCTCCCGCCGAGCAGTACTTC,TRBD1,.,TRBV6-5,TRBJ2-7
CASSLGVRGSGELFF,TGCGCCAGCAGCTTGGGAGTAAGGGGTTCCGGGGAGCTGTTTTTT,.,.,TRBV5-1,TRBJ2-2
CASSQRDRSSYEQYF,TGCGCCAGCAGCCAGCGAGACAGGAGCTCCTACGAGCAGTACTTC,.,.,TRBV4-1,TRBJ2-7
CASSVTGYEQYF,TGTGCCAGCAGCGTGACAGGGTACGAGCAGTACTTC,TRBD1,.,TRBV13,TRBJ2-7
CASSPAAGGLETQYF,TGTGCCAGCAGCCCCGCGGCGGGAGGACTGGAGACCCAGTACTTC,TRBD2,.,TRBV9,TRBJ2-5
CASSPPGGGNTIYF,TGTGCCAGCAGCCCACCAGGGGGCGGAAACACCATATATTTT,TRBD1,.,TRBV27,TRBJ1-3